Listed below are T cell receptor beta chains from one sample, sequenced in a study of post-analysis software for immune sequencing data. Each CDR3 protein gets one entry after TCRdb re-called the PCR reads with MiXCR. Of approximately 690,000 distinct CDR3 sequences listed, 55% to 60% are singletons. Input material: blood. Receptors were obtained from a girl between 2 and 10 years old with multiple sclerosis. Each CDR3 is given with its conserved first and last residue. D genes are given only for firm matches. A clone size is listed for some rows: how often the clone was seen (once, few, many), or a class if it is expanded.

CDR3nt: TGCGCCAGCAGCGCGGTCCGTCTAACTAACAATGAGCAGTTCTTC; CDR3aa: CASSAVRLTNNEQFF; abundance: once; d_gene: -; v_gene: TRBV5-1; j_gene: TRBJ2-1
CDR3nt: TGTGCCAGCAGCTTAGGGACTAGCGGGTTGGTCAGTGAGCAGTTCTTC; CDR3aa: CASSLGTSGLVSEQFF; abundance: -; d_gene: TRBD2; v_gene: TRBV7-6; j_gene: TRBJ2-1
CDR3nt: TGTGCCAGCTCAGGCAGGTCGGATCAGCCCCAGCATTTT; CDR3aa: CASSGRSDQPQHF; abundance: -; d_gene: -; v_gene: TRBV18; j_gene: TRBJ1-5
CDR3nt: TGTGCCAGCAGCGGGCAGACGATGAGCACAGATACGCAGTATTTT; CDR3aa: CASSGQTMSTDTQYF; abundance: few; d_gene: -; v_gene: TRBV9; j_gene: TRBJ2-3
CDR3nt: TGCGCCAGCAGCTTTGATATTAGCGGGGTTCCGAGCGTATACAATGAGCAGTTCTTC; CDR3aa: CASSFDISGVPSVYNEQFF; abundance: few; d_gene: TRBD2; v_gene: TRBV5-1; j_gene: TRBJ2-1
CDR3nt: TGTGCCACCCGAGTGGCGCTGGGTAATTCACCCCTCCACTTT; CDR3aa: CATRVALGNSPLHF; abundance: -; d_gene: -; v_gene: TRBV27; j_gene: TRBJ1-6
CDR3nt: TGTGCCAGCAGTTACTCGAACCTAGCGGTATCCTACAATGAGCAGTTCTTC; CDR3aa: CASSYSNLAVSYNEQFF; abundance: few; d_gene: TRBD2; v_gene: TRBV6-5; j_gene: TRBJ2-1
CDR3nt: TGTGCCAGCAGCGCCGTGATCCCAGATACGCAGTATTTT; CDR3aa: CASSAVIPDTQYF; abundance: -; d_gene: -; v_gene: TRBV3-1; j_gene: TRBJ2-3
CDR3nt: TGTGCCAGCAATCCTACTAGCGGGGGGTACAATGAGCAGTTCTTC; CDR3aa: CASNPTSGGYNEQFF; abundance: -; d_gene: TRBD2; v_gene: TRBV10-3; j_gene: TRBJ2-1
CDR3nt: TGTGCCAGCAGAAACGGGGCCGAGATTGACTGGTTCTTC; CDR3aa: CASRNGAEIDWFF; abundance: -; d_gene: -; v_gene: TRBV6-6; j_gene: TRBJ2-1